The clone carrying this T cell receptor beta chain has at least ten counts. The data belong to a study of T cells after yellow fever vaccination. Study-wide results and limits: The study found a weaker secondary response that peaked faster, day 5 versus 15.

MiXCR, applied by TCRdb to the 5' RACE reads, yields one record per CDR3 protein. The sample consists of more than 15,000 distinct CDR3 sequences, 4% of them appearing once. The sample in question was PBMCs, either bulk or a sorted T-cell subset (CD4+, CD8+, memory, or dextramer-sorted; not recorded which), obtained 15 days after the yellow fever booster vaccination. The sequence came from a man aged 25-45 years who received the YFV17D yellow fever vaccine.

The DNA for the CDR3 is TGTGCCAGCACCCTCCGGGTCACCGGGGAGCTGTTTTTT. It encodes CASTLRVTGELFF. This chain links TRBV7-2 with TRBJ2-2, with no clear D. Germline assignment: CDR1 SGHTA and CDR2 FQGNSA. The CDR3 runs to 13 residues. V shed 7 bases and J shed 4 bases, with 10 bases lying between them.